These T cell receptor beta chains were read from a single sample in a study of T cell repertoires in cytomegalovirus infection. TCRdb reprocessed the reads via MiXCR and lists one record per CDR3 protein. Here the sample spans some 220,000 distinct CDR3 sequences, around 6.6% being singletons. The sample taken for sequencing was PBMCs. The receptor set was obtained from a human donor in good health (CMV status not recorded). Some clones in this sample may be carry-over from other donors' samples. Both conserved end residues are part of each CDR3.

v_call cdr3_aa
TRBV7-6 CASSNTGPATNEKLFF
TRBV23-1 CASSQIHGYEQYF
TRBV9 CASSVSGTGNTEAFF
TRBV7-9 CASIPDRVREAFF
TRBV7-2 CASTLTGQGASEAFF
TRBV28 CAFRDRDRGGYTF
TRBV5-1 CASSWGTSGGYEQYF
TRBV5-1 CASSLGLGASYNEQFF
TRBV28 CASSFFRDIQETQYF
TRBV29-1 CSVRQGPGQYF
TRBV7-2 CASSFAAGAGTEAFF
TRBV29-1 CSVVEQQNSPLHF
TRBV18 CASSPGGTGDSPLHF